The T cell receptor (beta chain) under discussion was sequenced for a study of blood T cell repertoires in COVID-19. This CDR3 has 14 residues. The germline V gene encodes CDR1 GTSNPN and CDR2 SVGIG (reference sequence). V was clipped by 3 bases and J by 6 bases; unmatched bases: 9. Clones were sequenced by immunoSEQ multiplex PCR, and TCRdb holds only the in-frame ones, with some missing. This table holds roughly 160,000 clones, approximately 90% found once. The chain uses TRBV30 and TRBJ1-2; 8 nucleotides align to TRBD1. Sequences were obtained from peripheral blood. The sequence derives from a man in his 60s with acute or convalescent COVID-19. CDR3 sequence: CAWSRPDRANGYTF. CDR3 nucleotides: TGTGCCTGGAGCCGACCGGACAGGGCGAATGGCTACACCTTC.